The present T cell receptor (beta chain) was sequenced within a study of cytomegalovirus exposure and HLA in healthy donors. The CDR3 runs 13 residues. The V and J ends lost 3 bases and 2 bases respectively, with 7 bases between them. Germline values: CDR1 SGHTA, CDR2 FQGTGA. The method was immunoSEQ multiplex PCR; TCRdb's version includes in-frame clones alone and lacks a portion of them. The sample lists around 140,000 clones; about 87% were seen once. The chain uses TRBV7-3 and TRBJ2-5; D might be TRBD1 (5 bases). This clonotype was obtained from a man younger than 35 in good health and CMV-seropositive. The sequenced material came from PBMCs. The CDR3 DNA reads TGTGCCAGCAGCTTTGACAGACAAGAGACCCAGTACTTC. It encodes CASSFDRQETQYF.